These T cell receptor beta chains were read from a single sample in a study of human T cells and chemical hapten exposure. From the RACE reads, TCRdb called clonotypes with MiXCR, one entry per CDR3 protein. Counted here are roughly 75,000 distinct CDR3 sequences, about 8.6% occurring once; the ten biggest clones make up 1.5% to 2%. The sample comprised whole blood. Source of these receptors: a female donor in good health. Some clones in this sample may be carry-over from other donors' samples. The CDR3 runs from the conserved cysteine through the conserved F or W. A D gene is named only where the DNA matches it firmly. Clone size is stated in some rows and not others, as once, few, many or a class when expanded.

clone_size j_call d_call v_call cdr3_nt cdr3_aa
- TRBJ1-1 TRBD1 TRBV3-1 TGTGCCAGCAGCCGGGACAGGGGTTCGGGGACTGAAGCTTTCTTT CASSRDRGSGTEAFF
- TRBJ1-1 TRBD1 TRBV30 TGTGCCTGGTCTCCCGGGACAGGGGGCGTGGGTGTGAACACTGAAGCTTTCTTT CAWSPGTGGVGVNTEAFF
many TRBJ1-2 - TRBV7-9 TGTGCCAGCAGCTTCCACACGTCCTATGGCTACACCTTC CASSFHTSYGYTF
few TRBJ1-1 - TRBV6-6 TGTGCCAGCAGTTACGAGGGAAACAGGGATGGCACTGAAGCTTTCTTT CASSYEGNRDGTEAFF
many TRBJ2-3 - TRBV14 TGTGCCAGCAGCCCCATTTGGGACACAGATACGCAGTATTTT CASSPIWDTDTQYF
many TRBJ2-1 TRBD1 TRBV12-3/TRBV12-4 TGTGCCAGCAGTTGGGGACAGGGGAGGATAGCTGAGCAGTTCTTC CASSWGQGRIAEQFF
- TRBJ1-5 - TRBV7-8 TGTGCCAGCAGCTTAGAAGCGGGTTCAAATCAGCCCCAGCATTTT CASSLEAGSNQPQHF
- TRBJ2-3 TRBD2 TRBV4-3 TGCGCCAGCAGCCAAGGGGGACTAGCGGGGGGGCTACCAGATACGCAGTATTTT CASSQGGLAGGLPDTQYF
many TRBJ2-3 - TRBV3-1 TGTGCCAGCAGCCAGCGGGATTACACAGATACGCAGTATTTT CASSQRDYTDTQYF
few TRBJ2-7 - TRBV4-2 TGTGCCAGCAGCCTGGGACGGGGTCGGGAGCAGTACTTC CASSLGRGREQYF
- TRBJ1-4 TRBD1 TRBV7-8 TGTGCCAGCACCTCCGGGACAGCTAATGAAAAACTGTTTTTT CASTSGTANEKLFF
few TRBJ2-5 - TRBV2 TGTGCCAGCAGTGAATTAGGCGGGGTAGAGACCCAGTACTTC CASSELGGVETQYF
few TRBJ1-5 - TRBV24-1 TGTGCCACCAGCGACGGAGAGCCCCAGCATTTT CATSDGEPQHF
many TRBJ1-3 - TRBV2 TGTGCCAGCGGGGAGGACCTGACAGTCTCTGGAAACACCATATATTTT CASGEDLTVSGNTIYF
few TRBJ2-7 - TRBV3-1 TGTGCCAGCAGCCCCCCGGTGGCCCGAGCGGATGAGCAGTACTTC CASSPPVARADEQYF
few TRBJ1-2 TRBD1 TRBV6-2/TRBV6-3 TGTGCCAGCAGTCTCAACGGACAGGGATTGGGCTACACCTTC CASSLNGQGLGYTF
- TRBJ2-1 TRBD2 TRBV25-1 TGTGCCAGCAGTGGCGGTGGGGGACTAGCGGGGAACAATGAGCAGTTCTTC CASSGGGGLAGNNEQFF
few TRBJ2-3 - TRBV7-3 TGTGCCAGCACCCTCGGTGGTGGAGATACGCAGTATTTT CASTLGGGDTQYF
many TRBJ1-5 TRBD1 TRBV20-1 TGCAGTGCTAGTATAGGGACAGGAGTCAATCAGCCCCAGCATTTT CSASIGTGVNQPQHF
many TRBJ2-3 - TRBV20-1 TGCAGTGCTACCTCTTTTACTACAGATACGCAGTATTTT CSATSFTTDTQYF
many TRBJ2-3 - TRBV28 TGTGCCAGCAGTTTCCCGATGAGCACAGATACGCAGTATTTT CASSFPMSTDTQYF
many TRBJ2-6 - TRBV29-1 TGCAGCGTTCAGAGCTCTGGGGCCAACGTCCTGACTTTC CSVQSSGANVLTF
few TRBJ2-3 TRBD2 TRBV5-1 TGCGCCAGCACACCGTGGACTAGCGGGGGAGGCACAGATACGCAGTATTTT CASTPWTSGGGTDTQYF
many TRBJ1-6 - TRBV2 TGTGCCAGCAGTGTTACAGAAATGGATTCACCCCTCCACTTT CASSVTEMDSPLHF
- TRBJ2-3 - TRBV28 TGTGCCAGCAGTTTTCAGGGGTACACAGATACGCAGTATTTT CASSFQGYTDTQYF
few TRBJ2-7 TRBD1 TRBV11-1 TGTGCCAGCAGCGCCCGGGACAGGACCTACGAGCAGTACTTC CASSARDRTYEQYF
many TRBJ1-4 TRBD1 TRBV20-1 TGCAGTGCGGGCGCCAGAACCGGGACAGTGTTTTTT CSAGARTGTVFF
many TRBJ2-1 TRBD1 TRBV7-9 TGTGCCAGCAGCTTCGAGGGCCGGGACAGGGAGTTCTTC CASSFEGRDREFF
few TRBJ2-7 - TRBV20-1 TGCAGTGCAGGGGGGGCAGCGGATCGCTACGAGCAGTACTTC CSAGGAADRYEQYF
many TRBJ1-5 - TRBV6-6 TGTGCCAGCAGTTACTCGCTACAGGAGCTCAATCAGCCCCAGCATTTT CASSYSLQELNQPQHF
many TRBJ1-5 - TRBV2 TGTGCCAGCGGTGAGCAGGGAAGCAATCAGCCCCAGCATTTT CASGEQGSNQPQHF
few TRBJ1-5 - TRBV5-1 TGCGCCAGCAGCTTGGAAGGCAGGGACTTTCAGCCCCAGCATTTT CASSLEGRDFQPQHF
many TRBJ2-3 - TRBV4-3 TGCGCCAGCAGCCAAGATGGTCAGCTCTCCACAGATACGCAGTATTTT CASSQDGQLSTDTQYF
- TRBJ1-2 - TRBV12-3/TRBV12-4 TGTGCCAGCAGTTTGTTATACTACACCTTC CASSLLYYTF
- TRBJ2-1 - TRBV19 TGTGCCAGTAGTATTAGTCTAGAGAATGAGCAGTTCTTC CASSISLENEQFF
many TRBJ1-4 - TRBV20-1 TGCAGTGCTAGGGGGTACAGGGTTACGAATGAAAAACTGTTTTTT CSARGYRVTNEKLFF
few TRBJ1-4 - TRBV2 TGTGCCAGCAGCGGAGAGAAGGAAAAACTGTTTTTT CASSGEKEKLFF
- TRBJ1-1 - TRBV7-9 TGTGCCAGCAGCTTACAGGGAACGAACACTGAAGCTTTCTTT CASSLQGTNTEAFF
- TRBJ1-3 TRBD1 TRBV12-3/TRBV12-4 TGTGCCAGCAGTTTAGGGACAGGGGGCCCGATCTCTGGAAACACCATATATTTT CASSLGTGGPISGNTIYF
- TRBJ2-7 - TRBV7-2 TGTGCCAGCAGCAAAACGGGGCAGCCCTCCTACGAGCAGTACTTC CASSKTGQPSYEQYF
many TRBJ1-1 - TRBV7-2 TGTGCCAGCAGCCGAAGTCCGGGGCTGGGCACTGAAGCTTTCTTT CASSRSPGLGTEAFF
many TRBJ2-7 - TRBV5-1 TGCGCCAGCAGCTTGGCCTCGGGAGCCTACGAGCAGTACTTC CASSLASGAYEQYF
few TRBJ1-6 - TRBV5-4 TGTGCCAGCAGCTTGTTTCCAGGGCCCCTCCACTTT CASSLFPGPLHF
few TRBJ2-3 TRBD1 TRBV29-1 TGCAGCGTTCCTCTGGACGGACAGGGGTCAGATACGCAGTATTTT CSVPLDGQGSDTQYF
many TRBJ1-3 - TRBV29-1 TGCAGCGCTTTGGAGGGCCCAACCTCTGGAAACACCATATATTTT CSALEGPTSGNTIYF
many TRBJ1-1 - TRBV6-5 TGTGCCAGCAGCCAAGCACTGCGGGGGGGTAGCACTGAAGCTTTCTTT CASSQALRGGSTEAFF
many TRBJ2-6 TRBD1 TRBV6-5 TGTGCCAGCAGTCGACAAACCAGGGGGACCAACGTCCTGACTTTC CASSRQTRGTNVLTF
- TRBJ1-1 - TRBV20-1 TGCAGTGCTTTCACCAGCTCGATGAACACTGAAGCTTTCTTT CSAFTSSMNTEAFF
many TRBJ2-4 - TRBV28 TGTGCCAGCAGCCCACCAGACACTGTGGGGGCCAAAAACATTCAGTACTTC CASSPPDTVGAKNIQYF
- TRBJ1-5 - TRBV5-6 TGTGTCAGCAGCTTCAGGGCTGGGGCAGGTCAGCCCCAGCATTTT CVSSFRAGAGQPQHF